Listed here is a single T cell receptor beta chain. The sample originates from a study of blood T cell repertoires in COVID-19. For the study at large: The samples span acute and convalescent COVID-19 from the United States, Italy and Spain. In each case, the material was cDNA or gDNA derived from T cells, B-cell-depleted T cells, or PBMCs.

TCRdb keeps only in-frame clones here, not all; method: immunoSEQ multiplex PCR. The profile shows about 58,000 clones, roughly 77% of them singletons. The specimen sequenced was peripheral blood. The sequence was obtained from a man in his 60s with COVID-19, enrolled during active disease.

CDR3 nucleotide sequence: TGTGCCAGTAGTATCGCCAGGGGGGAGACCCAGTACTTC. Translating gives CASSIARGETQYF. This chain joins TRBV19 and TRBJ2-5; TRBD1 aligns across 7 bases. V gave up 3 bases and J gave up 5 bases; unmatched junction bases: 3. This CDR3 has 13 residues. Germline V lookup: CDR1 LNHDA, CDR2 SQIVND (reference sequence).